These 21 T cell receptor beta chains originate from one sample sequenced in a study of early T cells in non-severe SARS-CoV-2 infection. TCRdb reprocessed the 5' RACE reads via MiXCR and lists one record per CDR3 protein. The data show more than 60,000 distinct CDR3 sequences, roughly 8.7% seen once. Sample: whole blood. These receptors all stem from an adult who was a healthcare worker with PCR-confirmed SARS-CoV-2 infection or an uninfected control (not recorded which).

This clonotype turned up a few times. The gene calls are TRBV6-6 and TRBJ2-7; D possibly corresponds to TRBD2 (5 bases). V was cut by 6 bases and J by 3 bases, with 12 bases left in between. CDR3 length equals 13 residues. The V gene's germline CDR1 is MNHNY and CDR2 SVGAGI (reference sequence). The CDR3 region is CASRQSGDYEQYF. The CDR3 nucleotides are TGTGCCAGCAGACAATCCGGGGACTACGAGCAGTACTTC.

The sample holds many counts of this clonotype. The rearrangement uses TRBV9 and TRBJ2-3; D unresolved. Germline V CDR1 and CDR2: SGDLS, YYNGEE. V lost 3 bases and J 0 bases, leaving 14 bases between the germline ends. The CDR3 loop spans 16 amino acids. The CDR3, as DNA: TGTGCCAGCAGCGCCTCTCAAGGAGTGAGCACAGATACGCAGTATTTT. This translates into CASSASQGVSTDTQYF.

This clonotype was recorded many times. The gene calls are TRBV30 and TRBJ1-1, with D possibly TRBD1 on 5 matching bases. Germline V gene data show CDR1 as GTSNPN and CDR2 as SVGIG (reference sequence). The CDR3 length is 13 residues. The V and J ends lost 4 bases and 4 bases respectively, with 13 bases between them. The chain's CDR3 is CAWTPGFFTEAFF. CDR3 in DNA: TGTGCCTGGACCCCAGGGTTTTTCACTGAAGCTTTCTTT.

This clonotype appeared a few times. This chain uses TRBV7-9 with TRBJ1-2, with 9 nucleotides matching TRBD1. The CDR3 length is 15 residues. Losses at the gene ends were 5 bases for V and 5 bases for J; bases not matched to a gene: 9. Germline V gene data show CDR1 as SEHNR and CDR2 as FQNEAQ (reference sequence). CDR3 sequence: CASSDTGGDLYGYTF. The CDR3 nucleotides are TGTGCCAGCAGCGATACAGGGGGCGATCTTTATGGCTACACCTTC.

This clonotype has just a few counts. A read error may explain this, as a much larger clone is one base away. The rearrangement links TRBV7-2 to TRBJ2-1; 11 bases map to TRBD2. This CDR3 contains 14 residues. V gave up 5 bases and J gave up 6 bases; unmatched junction bases: 3. The germline V gene encodes CDR1 SGHTA and CDR2 FQGNSA. CDR3 protein: CTSSLGLAGNEQFF. The CDR3 bases are TGTACCAGCAGCCTCGGACTAGCGGGCAATGAGCAGTTCTTC.

The chain is built from TRBV19 and TRBJ1-6; D is possibly TRBD1 (5 bases). Germline loops: CDR1 LNHDA, CDR2 SQIVND (reference sequence). The CDR3 length is 17 residues. V dropped 6 bases and J dropped 0 bases, with 15 bases sitting between them. CDR3 nucleotide sequence: TGTGCCAGTAGCCCGACAGACCACAGCTCCTATAATTCACCCCTCCACTTT. Its translation is CASSPTDHSSYNSPLHF.

V gene TRBV7-9 combines with J gene TRBJ2-7; unclear D gene. The CDR3 contains 11 residues. CDR1 and CDR2 from the germline V gene are SEHNR and FQNEAQ (reference sequence). Trimming pared 4 bases from V and 7 bases from J, leaving 8 bases between. Here the CDR3 reads CASSWAVEQYF. The CDR3 DNA sequence: TGTGCCAGCAGCTGGGCCGTAGAGCAGTACTTC.

This clonotype was observed a few times. The rearrangement links TRBV29-1 to TRBJ2-2; possibly TRBD2 for D (5 bases). V was pared by 5 bases and J by 0 bases, with 10 bases between. Germline-derived CDR1 and CDR2 are SQVTM and ANQGSEA. CDR3 length: 14 residues. The DNA for the CDR3 is TGCAGCGTTCTAGGGCGGGCGAACACCGGGGAGCTGTTTTTT. Translation gives CSVLGRANTGELFF.

The rearrangement joins TRBV15 to TRBJ1-4; D gene unclear. CDR1 is LNHNV and CDR2 is YYDKDF in the germline V gene (reference sequence). CDR3 size: 13 residues. The ends were cut back, 8 bases at V and 6 bases at J, with 13 bases in the middle. CDR3 region: CATGKRDDEKLFF. CDR3 coding DNA: TGTGCCACCGGTAAAAGGGATGATGAAAAACTGTTTTTT.

This clonotype was seen at least ten times. The rearrangement links TRBV5-1 to TRBJ2-1; D unresolved. CDR1 SGHRS and CDR2 YFSETQ come from the germline V gene. The length of the CDR3 is 15 residues. Trimming pared 4 bases from V and 0 bases from J, leaving 11 bases between. CDR3 coding DNA: TGCGCCAGCAGCCTGCGGTCTAACTCCTACAATGAGCAGTTCTTC. This gives the protein CASSLRSNSYNEQFF.

V usage is TRBV6-6 and J usage is TRBJ2-2; D ambiguous. From germline, CDR1 is MNHNY and CDR2 SVGAGI (reference sequence). This CDR3 is 13 amino acids long. Trimming left V 0 bases short and J 6 bases short, with 5 bases between. CDR3 DNA: TGTGCCAGCAGTTACTCGGACCCCGGGGAGCTGTTTTTT. This translates into CASSYSDPGELFF.

This clonotype has only a few counts. The CDR3: CASTNSAGANTGELFF. The CDR3, as DNA: TGTGCCAGCACGAATTCAGCGGGGGCGAACACCGGGGAGCTGTTTTTT. The rearrangement uses TRBV2 and TRBJ2-2, with TRBD2 matching over 8 bases. The CDR3 totals 16 residues. After removal of 7 bases from V and 0 bases from J, the junction contained 7 bases not matched to a gene. Germline lookup yields CDR1 SNHLY and CDR2 FYNNEI.

Within the sample, this clonotype is medium-sized. The chain joins TRBV20-1 to TRBJ2-3, with 9 positions matching TRBD2. There are 15 residues in the CDR3. With 5 bases clipped from V and 1 base from J, the junction kept 7 bases outside the gene matches. The germline V gene has CDR1 DFQATT and CDR2 SNEGSKA (reference sequence). The CDR3 reads CSAQAPSGGTDTQYF. The CDR3, as DNA: TGCAGTGCTCAGGCCCCTAGCGGGGGCACAGATACGCAGTATTTT.

A few counts support this clonotype. The V call is TRBV27, the J call TRBJ2-5; possible D gene TRBD2, 6 bases. Trimming removed 8 bases from V and 5 bases from J, with 18 bases in between. The CDR3 runs 14 residues. The germline CDR1 and CDR2 sequences are MNHEY and SMNVEV (reference sequence). CDR3 sequence: CASHRIGGSETQYF. The CDR3, as DNA: TGTGCCAGCCACCGAATCGGGGGATCGGAGACCCAGTACTTC.

This clonotype was observed at least ten times. This chain uses TRBV19 with TRBJ2-4; no reliable D call. The germline V gene encodes CDR1 LNHDA and CDR2 SQIVND (reference sequence). Between the trimmed V and J ends, which lost 0 bases and 6 bases, there was a span of 6 bases. This CDR3 comprises 13 residues. The CDR3 region has the DNA TGTGCCAGTAGTATAGATCTCCTAAACATTCAGTACTTC. Protein sequence: CASSIDLLNIQYF.

This clonotype was detected ten times or more. This rearrangement joins TRBV19 to TRBJ2-3; 7 nucleotides match TRBD2. The CDR3 sequence is 14 residues long. The junction had 4 bases not matched to a gene; V was cut back by 4 bases and J by 3 bases. Looked up from germline, CDR1 is LNHDA and CDR2 is SQIVND (reference sequence). The DNA of the CDR3 is TGTGCCAGTAGTAGCGGGACTACTACAGATACGCAGTATTTT. This translates into CASSSGTTTDTQYF.

The rearrangement joins TRBV5-4 to TRBJ1-6; D gene uncertain. The germline V and J ends were trimmed by 0 bases and 11 bases, with 9 bases remaining between them. There are 13 residues in the CDR3. Germline V CDR1 and CDR2: SGHNT, YYREEE (reference sequence). CDR3 sequence: CASSLEVTAPLHF. CDR3 DNA: TGTGCCAGCAGCTTGGAAGTTACGGCACCCCTCCACTTT. The full variable domain, its missing parts supplied by reference TRBV5-4 and TRBJ1-6, is ETGVTQSPTHLIKTRGQQVTLRCSSQSGHNTVSWYQQALGQGPQFIFQYYREEENGRGNFPPRFSGLQFPNYSSELNVNALELDDSALYLCASSLEVTAPLHFGNGTRLTVT.

The rearrangement links TRBV19 to TRBJ2-2, with D possibly being TRBD2 (5 bases). The V end lost 7 bases, the J end lost 1 base, and 13 bases lay between the germline ends. This CDR3 contains 15 residues. Germline V lookup: CDR1 LNHDA, CDR2 SQIVND (reference sequence). In nucleotides, the CDR3 is TGTGCCAGTACGTTGGGCCGGGGGAACACCGGGGAGCTGTTTTTT. Translation gives CASTLGRGNTGELFF.

This clonotype has more than one count but fewer than ten. The chain recombines TRBV27 with TRBJ2-1; D gene ambiguous. Germline lookup yields CDR1 MNHEY and CDR2 SMNVEV (reference sequence). CDR3 length equals 13 residues. Trimming shortened V by 1 base and J by 8 bases, and 9 bases separated the two germline ends. The chain's CDR3 is CASSLYREDEQFF. Written as DNA, the CDR3 is TGTGCCAGCAGTTTATATAGAGAAGATGAGCAGTTCTTC.

Of note for this clonotype: A much larger clone differs from this one at a single base, so this may be a read error. Because the CDR3 is missing its conserved closing phenylalanine or tryptophan, this is likely a read error. J is TRBJ2-1 and V is TRBV7-6; 7 bases are a match to TRBD2. CDR1 is SGHVS, CDR2 FNYEAQ, per germline. Trimming at V came to 5 bases and at J to 2 bases, leaving 6 bases not matched to a gene. The CDR3 is 15 residues long. The CDR3 region has the DNA TGTGCCAGCAGCATAACTAGCGAACCCTACAATGAGCAGTTCCTC. It codes for CASSITSEPYNEQFL.

For the CDR3, the DNA is TGCGCCAGCAGGGCCGGACAGAACACTGAAGCTTTCTTT. Residues: CASRAGQNTEAFF. The gene calls are TRBV10-1 and TRBJ1-1; weak D call: TRBD1 (5 bases). Trimming left V 6 bases short and J 1 base short, with 9 bases between. Germline V CDR1 and CDR2: WNHNN, SYGVQD (reference sequence). The CDR3 is 13 amino acids.